The source of this T cell receptor beta chain is a study of spatial heterogeneity in lung cancer. Whole-study context: Averaged across combinations, each unique TCR and UMI pairing appeared more than ten times in raw reads, which were uncorrected.

This clonotype was seen at least ten times. Sample time point: sample taken at primary tumor resection. Unsorted samples of tumor, nontumor lung or frozen PBMC had their whole RNA sequenced. Every individual TCR cDNA molecule carried its own unique molecular identifier, which allowed correction of PCR and sequencing errors. TCRdb redid the calling of the 5' RACE reads with MiXCR, one entry per CDR3 protein. The sample includes some 37,000 distinct CDR3 sequences, 4% to 6% of them seen just once. The input for sequencing was PBMCs, taken at surgery. This clonotype was obtained from a female donor with early-stage non-small cell lung cancer.

The CDR3 DNA reads as TGCAGTGCTAGAGACTCTCGCGGCTGGGGGAACGAGCAGTACTTC. Translation gives CSARDSRGWGNEQYF. The chain employs TRBV20-1 and TRBJ2-7; D is tentatively TRBD1 or TRBD2 (5 bases each). The germline V gene encodes CDR1 DFQATT and CDR2 SNEGSKA (reference sequence). Trimming took off 0 bases at V and 5 bases at J, with 17 bases between the two ends. This CDR3 is built from 15 residues.